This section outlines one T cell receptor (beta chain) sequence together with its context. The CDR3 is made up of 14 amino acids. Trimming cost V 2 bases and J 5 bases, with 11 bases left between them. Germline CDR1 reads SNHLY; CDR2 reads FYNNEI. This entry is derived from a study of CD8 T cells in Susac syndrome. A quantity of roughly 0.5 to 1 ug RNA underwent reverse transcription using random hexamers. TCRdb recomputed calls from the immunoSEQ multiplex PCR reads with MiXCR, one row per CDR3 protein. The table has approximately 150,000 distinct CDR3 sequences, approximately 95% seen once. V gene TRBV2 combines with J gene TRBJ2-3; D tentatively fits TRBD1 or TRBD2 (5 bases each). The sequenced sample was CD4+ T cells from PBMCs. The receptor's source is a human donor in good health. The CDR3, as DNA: TGTGCCAGCAGTGAATCCGGGGCTATAGATACGCAGTATTTT. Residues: CASSESGAIDTQYF.